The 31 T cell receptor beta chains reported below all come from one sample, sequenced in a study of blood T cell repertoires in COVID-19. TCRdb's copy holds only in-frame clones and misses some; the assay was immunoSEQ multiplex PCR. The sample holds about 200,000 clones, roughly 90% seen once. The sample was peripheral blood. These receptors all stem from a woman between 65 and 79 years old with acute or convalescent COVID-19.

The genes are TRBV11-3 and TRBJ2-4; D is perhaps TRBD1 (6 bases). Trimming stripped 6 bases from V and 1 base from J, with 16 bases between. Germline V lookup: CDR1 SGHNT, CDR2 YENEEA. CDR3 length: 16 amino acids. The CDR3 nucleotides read TGTGCCAGCAGTGCCCCAGGGGAAGGGGCCAAAAACATTCAGTACTTC. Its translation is CASSAPGEGAKNIQYF.

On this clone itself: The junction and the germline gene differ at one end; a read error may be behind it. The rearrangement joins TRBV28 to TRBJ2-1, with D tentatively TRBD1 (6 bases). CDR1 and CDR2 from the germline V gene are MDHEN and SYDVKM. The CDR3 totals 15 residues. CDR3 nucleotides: TGTGCCAGTAGTTTACCAGGGGCCCCGTCCAATGAGCAGTTCTTC. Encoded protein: CASSLPGAPSNEQFF. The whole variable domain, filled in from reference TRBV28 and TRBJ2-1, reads DVKVTQSSRYLVKRTGEKVFLECVQDMDHENMFWYRQDPGLGLRLIYFSYDVKMKEKGDIPEGYSVSREKKERFSLILESASTNQTSMYLCASSLPGAPSNEQFFGPGTRLTVL.

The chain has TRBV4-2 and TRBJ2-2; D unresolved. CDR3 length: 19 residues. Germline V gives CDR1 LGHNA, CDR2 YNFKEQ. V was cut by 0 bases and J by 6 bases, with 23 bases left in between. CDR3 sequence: CASSQDPLRQTITPGELFF. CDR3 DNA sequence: TGTGCCAGCAGCCAAGATCCGTTGAGGCAGACCATAACCCCCGGGGAGCTGTTTTTT.

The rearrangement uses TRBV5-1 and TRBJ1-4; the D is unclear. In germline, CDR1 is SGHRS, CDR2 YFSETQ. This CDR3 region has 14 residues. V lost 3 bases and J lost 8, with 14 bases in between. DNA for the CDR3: TGCGCCAGCAGCTCCTCTGGGTGGGAGGAAAAACTGTTTTTT. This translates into CASSSSGWEEKLFF.

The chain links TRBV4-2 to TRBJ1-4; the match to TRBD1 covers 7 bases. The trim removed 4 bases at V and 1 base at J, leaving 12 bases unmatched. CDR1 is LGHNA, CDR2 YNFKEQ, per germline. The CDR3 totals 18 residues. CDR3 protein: CASSPRPRQGKTNEKLFF. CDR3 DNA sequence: TGTGCCAGCAGCCCTAGACCTCGACAGGGAAAAACTAATGAAAAACTGTTTTTT.

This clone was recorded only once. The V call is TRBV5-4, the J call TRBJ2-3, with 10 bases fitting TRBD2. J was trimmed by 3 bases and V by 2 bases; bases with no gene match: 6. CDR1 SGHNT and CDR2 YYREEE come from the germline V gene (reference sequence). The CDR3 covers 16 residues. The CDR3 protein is CASSLPGLAVTDTQYF. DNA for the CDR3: TGTGCCAGCAGCTTACCCGGACTAGCGGTTACAGATACGCAGTATTTT.

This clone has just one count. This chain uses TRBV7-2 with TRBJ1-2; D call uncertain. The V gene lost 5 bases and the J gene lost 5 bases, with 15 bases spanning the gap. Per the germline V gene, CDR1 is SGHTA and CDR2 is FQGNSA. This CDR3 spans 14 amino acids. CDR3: CASSPEPEYYGYTF. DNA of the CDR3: TGTGCCAGCAGCCCGGAGCCGGAGTATTATGGCTACACCTTC. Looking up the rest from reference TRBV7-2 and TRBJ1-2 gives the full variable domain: GAGVSQSPSNKVTEKGKDVELRCDPISGHTALYWYRQSLGQGLEFLIYFQGNSAPDKSGLPSDRFSAERTGGSVSTLTIQRTQQEDSAVYLCASSPEPEYYGYTFGSGTRLTVV.

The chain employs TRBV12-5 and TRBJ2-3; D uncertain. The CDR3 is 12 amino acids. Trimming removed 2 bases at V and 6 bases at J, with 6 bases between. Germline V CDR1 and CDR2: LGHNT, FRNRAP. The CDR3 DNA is TGTGCTAGTGGTTTGTTCGGGGATACGCAGTATTTT. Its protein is CASGLFGDTQYF.

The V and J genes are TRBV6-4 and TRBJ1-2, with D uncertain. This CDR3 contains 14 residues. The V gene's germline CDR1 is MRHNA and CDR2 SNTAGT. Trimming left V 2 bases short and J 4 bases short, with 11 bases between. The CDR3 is CASSDGSEFYGYTF. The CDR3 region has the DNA TGTGCCAGCAGTGACGGAAGCGAATTCTATGGCTACACCTTC.

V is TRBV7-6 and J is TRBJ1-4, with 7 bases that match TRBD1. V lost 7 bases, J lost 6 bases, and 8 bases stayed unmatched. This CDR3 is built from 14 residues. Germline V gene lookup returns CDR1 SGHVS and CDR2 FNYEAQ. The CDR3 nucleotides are TGTGCCAGCACCCGCGACAGGGTTGATGAAAAACTGTTTTTT. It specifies CASTRDRVDEKLFF.

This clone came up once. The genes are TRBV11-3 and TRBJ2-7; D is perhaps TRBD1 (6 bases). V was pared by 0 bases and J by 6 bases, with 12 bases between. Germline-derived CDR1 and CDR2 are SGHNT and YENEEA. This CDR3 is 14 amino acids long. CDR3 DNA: TGTGCCAGCAGCTTAGATTTGACAGGCTCCGAGCAGTACTTC. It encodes CASSLDLTGSEQYF.

This CDR3 is CASSPGMAGGSLHF. DNA for the CDR3: TGCGCCAGCAGCCCTGGAATGGCCGGGGGATCCCTCCACTTT. The V call is TRBV5-1, the J call TRBJ1-6; the D gene is possibly TRBD1 (5 bases). V was clipped by 4 bases and J by 14 bases, with 19 bases between them. The CDR3 is 14 residues long. Germline V gene data show CDR1 as SGHRS and CDR2 as YFSETQ. The whole variable domain, filled in from reference TRBV5-1 and TRBJ1-6, reads KAGVTQTPRYLIKTRGQQVTLSCSPISGHRSVSWYQQTPGQGLQFLFEYFSETQRNKGNFPGRFSGRQFSNSRSEMNVSTLELGDSALYLCASSPGMAGGSLHFGNGTRLTVT.

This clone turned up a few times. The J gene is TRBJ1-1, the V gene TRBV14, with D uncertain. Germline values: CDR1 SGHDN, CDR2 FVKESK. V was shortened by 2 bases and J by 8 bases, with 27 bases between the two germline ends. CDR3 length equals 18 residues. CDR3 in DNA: TGTGCCAGCAGCCAAAACGTCTGTGTCATTTGTATAAACTTAGAAGCTTTCTTT. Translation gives CASSQNVCVICINLEAFF.

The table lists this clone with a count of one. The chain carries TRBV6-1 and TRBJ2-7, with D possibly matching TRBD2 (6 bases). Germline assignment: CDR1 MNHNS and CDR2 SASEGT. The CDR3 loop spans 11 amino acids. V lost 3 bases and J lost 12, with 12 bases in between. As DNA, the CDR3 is TGTGCCAGCAGTGATGGCCTGGGGGGGTACTTC. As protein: CASSDGLGGYF.

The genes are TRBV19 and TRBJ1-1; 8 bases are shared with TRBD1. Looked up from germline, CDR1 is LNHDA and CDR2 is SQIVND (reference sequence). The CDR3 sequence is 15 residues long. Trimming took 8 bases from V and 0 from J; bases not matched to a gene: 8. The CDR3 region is CASRRRQGMNTEAFF. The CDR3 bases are TGTGCCAGTCGCCGGCGACAGGGGATGAACACTGAAGCTTTCTTT.

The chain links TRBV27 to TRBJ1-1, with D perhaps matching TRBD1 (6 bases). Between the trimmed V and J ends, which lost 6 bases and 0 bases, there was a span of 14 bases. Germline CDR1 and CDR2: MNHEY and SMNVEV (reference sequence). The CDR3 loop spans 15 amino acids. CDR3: CASRVTGFMNTEAFF. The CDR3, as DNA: TGTGCCAGCAGGGTTACAGGGTTCATGAACACTGAAGCTTTCTTT.

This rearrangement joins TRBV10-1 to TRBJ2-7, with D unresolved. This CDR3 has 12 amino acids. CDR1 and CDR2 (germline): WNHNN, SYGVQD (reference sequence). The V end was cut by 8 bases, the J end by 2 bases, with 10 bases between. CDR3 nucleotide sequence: TGCGCCAGCGGCGCGGTGACCTACGAGCAGTACTTC. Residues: CASGAVTYEQYF.

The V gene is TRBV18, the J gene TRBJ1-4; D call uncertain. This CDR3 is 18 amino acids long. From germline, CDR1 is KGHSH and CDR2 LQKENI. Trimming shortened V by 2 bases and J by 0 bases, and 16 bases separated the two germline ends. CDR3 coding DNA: TGTGCCAGCTCACCATTTGGACGTCGGGAGGCAACTAATGAAAAACTGTTTTTT. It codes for CASSPFGRREATNEKLFF.

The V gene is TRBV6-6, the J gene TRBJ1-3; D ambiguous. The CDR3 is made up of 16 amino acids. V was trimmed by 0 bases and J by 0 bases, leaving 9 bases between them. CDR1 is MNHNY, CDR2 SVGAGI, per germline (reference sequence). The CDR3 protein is CASSYSRQSSGNTIYF. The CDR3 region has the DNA TGTGCCAGCAGTTACTCGAGGCAGAGCTCTGGAAACACCATATATTTT.

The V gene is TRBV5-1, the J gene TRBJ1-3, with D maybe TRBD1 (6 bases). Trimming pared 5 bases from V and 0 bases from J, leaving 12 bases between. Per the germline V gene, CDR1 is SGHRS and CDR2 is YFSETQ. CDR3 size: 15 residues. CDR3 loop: CASSPRTVSGNTIYF. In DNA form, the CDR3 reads TGCGCCAGCAGTCCAAGGACAGTCTCTGGAAACACCATATATTTT.

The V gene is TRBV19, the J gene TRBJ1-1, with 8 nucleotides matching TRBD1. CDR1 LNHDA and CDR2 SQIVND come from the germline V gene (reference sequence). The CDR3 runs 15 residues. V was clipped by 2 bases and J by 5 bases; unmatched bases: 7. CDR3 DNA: TGTGCCAGTAGTATAAGGGACAGGCGAGGAACTGAAGCTTTCTTT. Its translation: CASSIRDRRGTEAFF. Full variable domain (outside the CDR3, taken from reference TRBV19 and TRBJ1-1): DGGITQSPKYLFRKEGQNVTLSCEQNLNHDAMYWYRQDPGQGLRLIYYSQIVNDFQKGDIAEGYSVSREKKESFPLTVTSAQKNPTAFYLCASSIRDRRGTEAFFGQGTRLTVV.

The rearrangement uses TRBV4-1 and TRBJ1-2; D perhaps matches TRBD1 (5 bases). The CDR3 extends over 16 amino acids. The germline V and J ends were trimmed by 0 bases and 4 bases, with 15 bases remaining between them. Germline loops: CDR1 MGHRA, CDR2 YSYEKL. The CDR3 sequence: CASSQDGAGTPYGYTF. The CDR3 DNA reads TGCGCCAGCAGCCAAGATGGGGCAGGAACCCCCTATGGCTACACCTTC.

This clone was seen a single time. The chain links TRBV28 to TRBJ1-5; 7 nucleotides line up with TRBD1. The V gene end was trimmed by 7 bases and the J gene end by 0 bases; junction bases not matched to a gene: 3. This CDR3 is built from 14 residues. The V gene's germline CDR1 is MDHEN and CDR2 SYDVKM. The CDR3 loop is CASTPGGSNQPQHF. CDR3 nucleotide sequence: TGTGCCAGCACCCCAGGGGGTAGCAATCAGCCCCAGCATTTT.

The CDR3 bases are TGTGCCAGCAGCTTAAACCCGGCGGGAGCGAGCGGGGAGCTGTTTTTT. Its protein product is CASSLNPAGASGELFF. This chain links TRBV7-3 with TRBJ2-2, with 7 bases that match TRBD2. The CDR3 has 16 amino acids. Germline CDR1 reads SGHTA; CDR2 reads FQGTGA. V lost 1 base and J lost 7; bases outside the gene matches: 9.

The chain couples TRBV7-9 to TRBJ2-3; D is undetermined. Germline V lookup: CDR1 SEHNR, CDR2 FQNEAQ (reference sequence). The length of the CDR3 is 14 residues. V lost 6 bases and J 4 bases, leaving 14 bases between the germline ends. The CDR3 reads CASSSGAGSDTQYF. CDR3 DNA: TGTGCCAGCAGTTCAGGCGCAGGTTCAGATACGCAGTATTTT.

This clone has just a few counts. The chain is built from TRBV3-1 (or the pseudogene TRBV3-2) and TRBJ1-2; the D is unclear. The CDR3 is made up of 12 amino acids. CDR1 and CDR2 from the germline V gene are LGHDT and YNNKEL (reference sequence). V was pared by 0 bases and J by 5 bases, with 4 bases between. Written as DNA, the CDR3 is TGTGCCAGCAGCCAAGATAAATATGGCTACACCTTC. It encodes CASSQDKYGYTF.

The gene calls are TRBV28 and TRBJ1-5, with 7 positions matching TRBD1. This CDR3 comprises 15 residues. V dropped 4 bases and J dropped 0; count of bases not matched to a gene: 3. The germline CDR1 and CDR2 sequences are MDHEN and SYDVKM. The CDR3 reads CASSSTGSSNQPQHF. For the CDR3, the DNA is TGTGCCAGCAGTTCGACAGGGTCTAGCAATCAGCCCCAGCATTTT.

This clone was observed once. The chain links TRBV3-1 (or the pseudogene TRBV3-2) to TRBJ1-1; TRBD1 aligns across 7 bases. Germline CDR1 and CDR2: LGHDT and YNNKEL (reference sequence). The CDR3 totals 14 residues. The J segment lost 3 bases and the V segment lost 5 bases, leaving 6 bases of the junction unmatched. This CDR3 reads CASSSYRGYTEAFF. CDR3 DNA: TGTGCCAGCAGCTCTTACAGGGGATACACTGAAGCTTTCTTT.

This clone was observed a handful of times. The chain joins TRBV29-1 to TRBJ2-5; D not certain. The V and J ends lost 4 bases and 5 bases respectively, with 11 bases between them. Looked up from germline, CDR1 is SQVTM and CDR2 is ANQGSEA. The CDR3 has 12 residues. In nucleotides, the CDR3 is TGCAGCGTTGGCGACAAGCCGGAGACCCAGTACTTC. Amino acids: CSVGDKPETQYF. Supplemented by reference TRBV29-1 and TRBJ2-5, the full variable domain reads SAVISQKPSRDICQRGTSLTIQCQVDSQVTMMFWYRQQPGQSLTLIATANQGSEATYESGFVIDKFPISRPNLTFSTLTVSNMSPEDSSIYLCSVGDKPETQYFGPGTRLLVL.

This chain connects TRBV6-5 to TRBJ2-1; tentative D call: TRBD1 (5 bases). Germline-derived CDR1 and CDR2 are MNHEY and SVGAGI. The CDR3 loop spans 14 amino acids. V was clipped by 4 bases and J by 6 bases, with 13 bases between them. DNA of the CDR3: TGTGCCAGCAGTTCAGGGCCCGGCCCCAATGAGCAGTTCTTC. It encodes CASSSGPGPNEQFF.

The CDR3 DNA sequence: TGTGCCACCAGTGATTCGCCGGGCCAAGAGACCCAGTACTTC. Protein sequence: CATSDSPGQETQYF. This rearrangement joins TRBV24-1 to TRBJ2-5, with D unclear. The CDR3 sequence is 14 residues long. V was cut by 2 bases and J by 1 base, with 7 bases left in between. Looked up from germline, CDR1 is KGHDR and CDR2 is SFDVKD.